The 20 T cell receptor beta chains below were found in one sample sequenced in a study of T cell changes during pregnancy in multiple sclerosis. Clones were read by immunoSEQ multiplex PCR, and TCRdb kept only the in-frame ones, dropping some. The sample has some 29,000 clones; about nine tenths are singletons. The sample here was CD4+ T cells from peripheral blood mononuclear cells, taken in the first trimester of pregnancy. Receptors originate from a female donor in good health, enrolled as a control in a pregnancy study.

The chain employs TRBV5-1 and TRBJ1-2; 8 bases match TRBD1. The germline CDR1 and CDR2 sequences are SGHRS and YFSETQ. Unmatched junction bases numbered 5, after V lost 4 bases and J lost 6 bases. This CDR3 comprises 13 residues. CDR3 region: CASSGQTGDGYTF. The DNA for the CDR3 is TGCGCCAGCAGCGGCCAGACAGGGGATGGCTACACCTTC. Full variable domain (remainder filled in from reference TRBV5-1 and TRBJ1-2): KAGVTQTPRYLIKTRGQQVTLSCSPISGHRSVSWYQQTPGQGLQFLFEYFSETQRNKGNFPGRFSGRQFSNSRSEMNVSTLELGDSALYLCASSGQTGDGYTFGSGTRLTVV.

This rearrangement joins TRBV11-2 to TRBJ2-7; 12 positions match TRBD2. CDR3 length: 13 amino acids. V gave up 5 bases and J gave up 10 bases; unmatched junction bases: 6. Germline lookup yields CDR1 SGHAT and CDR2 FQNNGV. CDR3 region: CASSVSLAGGQYF. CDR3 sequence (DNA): TGTGCCAGCAGCGTCTCACTAGCGGGAGGTCAGTACTTC. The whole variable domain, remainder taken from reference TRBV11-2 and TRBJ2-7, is EAGVAQSPRYKIIEKRQSVAFWCNPISGHATLYWYQQILGQGPKLLIQFQNNGVVDDSQLPKDRFSAERLKGVDSTLKIQPAKLEDSAVYLCASSVSLAGGQYFGPGTRLTVT.

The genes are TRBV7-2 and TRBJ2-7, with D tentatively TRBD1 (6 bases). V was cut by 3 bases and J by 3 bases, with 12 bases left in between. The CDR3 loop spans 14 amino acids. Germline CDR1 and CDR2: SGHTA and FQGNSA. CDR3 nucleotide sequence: TGTGCCAGCAGCTTCGGACAGATCAACTACGAGCAGTACTTC. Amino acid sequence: CASSFGQINYEQYF.

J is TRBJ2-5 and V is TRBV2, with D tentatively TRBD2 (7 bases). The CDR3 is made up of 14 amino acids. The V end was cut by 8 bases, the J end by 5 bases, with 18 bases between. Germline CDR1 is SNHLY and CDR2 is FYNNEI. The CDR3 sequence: CASFRGGAGETQYF. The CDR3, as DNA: TGTGCCAGCTTCAGAGGGGGGGCCGGGGAGACCCAGTACTTC. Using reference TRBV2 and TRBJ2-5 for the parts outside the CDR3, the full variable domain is EPEVTQTPSHQVTQMGQEVILRCVPISNHLYFYWYRQILGQKVEFLVSFYNNEISEKSEIFDDQFSVERPDGSNFTLKIRSTKLEDSAMYFCASFRGGAGETQYFGPGTRLLVL.

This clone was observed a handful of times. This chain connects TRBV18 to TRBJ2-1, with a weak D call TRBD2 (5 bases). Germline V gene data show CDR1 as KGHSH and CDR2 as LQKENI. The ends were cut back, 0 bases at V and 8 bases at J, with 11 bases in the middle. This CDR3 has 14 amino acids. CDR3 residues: CASSPPDPGDEQFF. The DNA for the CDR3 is TGTGCCAGCTCACCACCGGACCCCGGGGATGAGCAGTTCTTC. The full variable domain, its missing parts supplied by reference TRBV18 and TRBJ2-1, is NAGVMQNPRHLVRRRGQEARLRCSPMKGHSHVYWYRQLPEEGLKFMVYLQKENIIDESGMPKERFSAEFPKEGPSILRIQQVVRGDSAAYFCASSPPDPGDEQFFGPGTRLTVL.

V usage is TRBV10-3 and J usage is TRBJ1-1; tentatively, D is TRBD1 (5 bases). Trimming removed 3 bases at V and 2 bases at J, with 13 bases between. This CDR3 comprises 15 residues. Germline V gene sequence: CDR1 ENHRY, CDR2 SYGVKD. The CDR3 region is CAISETSQGNTEAFF. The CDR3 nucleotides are TGTGCCATCAGTGAAACTTCTCAGGGAAACACTGAAGCTTTCTTT.

DNA for the CDR3: TGTGCCAGCAGCCCTCAGGGGGCGGAGGAAAAACTGTTTTTT. Translating gives CASSPQGAEEKLFF. V usage is TRBV28 and J usage is TRBJ1-4, with 8 bases identical to TRBD1. The junction had 8 bases not matched to a gene; V was cut back by 6 bases and J by 8 bases. CDR1 is MDHEN and CDR2 is SYDVKM in the germline V gene. This CDR3 spans 14 amino acids.

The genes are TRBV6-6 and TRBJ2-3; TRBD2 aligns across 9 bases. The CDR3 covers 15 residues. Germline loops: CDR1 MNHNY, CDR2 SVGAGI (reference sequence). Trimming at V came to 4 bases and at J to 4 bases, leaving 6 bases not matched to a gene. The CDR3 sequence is CASSSGTSKSDTQYF. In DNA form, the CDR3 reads TGTGCCAGCAGTTCCGGGACTAGCAAATCAGATACGCAGTATTTT.

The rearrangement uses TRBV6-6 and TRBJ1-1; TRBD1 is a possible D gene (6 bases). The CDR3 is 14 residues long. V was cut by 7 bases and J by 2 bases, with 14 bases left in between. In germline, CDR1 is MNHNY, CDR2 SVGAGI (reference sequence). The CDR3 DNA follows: TGTGCCAGCACCTCGGGGGGCCAAAACACTGAAGCTTTCTTT. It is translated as CASTSGGQNTEAFF.

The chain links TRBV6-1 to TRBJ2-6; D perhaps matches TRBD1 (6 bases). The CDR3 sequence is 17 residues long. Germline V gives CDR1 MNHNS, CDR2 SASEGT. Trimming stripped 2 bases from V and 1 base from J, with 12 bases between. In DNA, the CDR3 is TGTGCCAGCAGTGAATGGGGGCTAAGGTCTGGGGCCAACGTCCTGACTTTC. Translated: CASSEWGLRSGANVLTF.

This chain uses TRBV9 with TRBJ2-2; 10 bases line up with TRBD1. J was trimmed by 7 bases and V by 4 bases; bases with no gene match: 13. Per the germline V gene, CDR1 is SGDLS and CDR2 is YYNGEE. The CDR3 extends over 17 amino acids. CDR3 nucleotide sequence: TGTGCCAGCAGCTCTACGTCGGGACAGGGGTATATCGGGGAGCTGTTTTTT. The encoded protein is CASSSTSGQGYIGELFF.

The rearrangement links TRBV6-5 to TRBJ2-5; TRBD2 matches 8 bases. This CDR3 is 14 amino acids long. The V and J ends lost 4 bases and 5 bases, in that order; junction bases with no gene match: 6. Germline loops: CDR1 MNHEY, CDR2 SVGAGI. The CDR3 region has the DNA TGTGCCAGCAGTTCTTGGAGCGGGGGTGAGACCCAGTACTTC. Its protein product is CASSSWSGGETQYF.

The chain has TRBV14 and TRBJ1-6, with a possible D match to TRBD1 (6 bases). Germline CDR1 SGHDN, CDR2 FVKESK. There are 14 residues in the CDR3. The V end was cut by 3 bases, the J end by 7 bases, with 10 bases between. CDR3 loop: CASSHPTGNSPLHF. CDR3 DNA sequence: TGTGCCAGCAGCCACCCCACAGGGAATTCACCCCTCCACTTT.

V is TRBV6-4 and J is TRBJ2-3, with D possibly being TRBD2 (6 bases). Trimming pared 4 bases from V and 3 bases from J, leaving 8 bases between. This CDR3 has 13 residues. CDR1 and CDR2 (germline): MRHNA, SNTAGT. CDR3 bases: TGTGCCAGCAGTGCGGGAGAGACAGATACGCAGTATTTT. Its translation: CASSAGETDTQYF.

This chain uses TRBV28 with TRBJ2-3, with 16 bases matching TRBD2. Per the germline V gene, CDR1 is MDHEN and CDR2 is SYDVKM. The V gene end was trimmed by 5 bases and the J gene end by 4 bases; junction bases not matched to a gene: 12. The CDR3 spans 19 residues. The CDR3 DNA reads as TGTGCCAGCAGTCCCACCGGGACTAGCGGGAGGGAGGCCCCAGATACGCAGTATTTT. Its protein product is CASSPTGTSGREAPDTQYF.

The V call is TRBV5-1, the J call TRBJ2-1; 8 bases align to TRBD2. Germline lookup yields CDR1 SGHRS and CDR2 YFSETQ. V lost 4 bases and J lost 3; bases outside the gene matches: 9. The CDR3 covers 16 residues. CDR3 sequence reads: CASSLTGAGGYNEQFF. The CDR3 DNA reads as TGCGCCAGCAGCCTCACGGGTGCGGGGGGCTACAATGAGCAGTTCTTC.

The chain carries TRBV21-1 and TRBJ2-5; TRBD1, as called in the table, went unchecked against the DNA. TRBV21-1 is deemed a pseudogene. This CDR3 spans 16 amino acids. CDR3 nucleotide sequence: TGTGCCAGACAGTGGTGGGGACAGGGGGTGAGGGAGACCCAGTACTTC. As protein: CARQWWGQGVRETQYF.

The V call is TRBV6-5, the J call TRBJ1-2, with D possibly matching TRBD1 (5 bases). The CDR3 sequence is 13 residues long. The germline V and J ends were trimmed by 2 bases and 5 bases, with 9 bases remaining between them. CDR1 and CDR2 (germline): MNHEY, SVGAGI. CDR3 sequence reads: CASSYGRAYGYTF. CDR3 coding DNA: TGTGCCAGCAGTTACGGCAGGGCTTATGGCTACACCTTC.

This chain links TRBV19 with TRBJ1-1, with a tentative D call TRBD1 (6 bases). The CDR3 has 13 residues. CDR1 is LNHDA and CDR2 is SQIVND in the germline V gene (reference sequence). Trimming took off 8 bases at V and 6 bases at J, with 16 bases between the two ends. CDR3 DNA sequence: TGTGCCAGTGGCTACAGGGAGGGGGCTGAAGCTTTCTTT. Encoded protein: CASGYREGAEAFF.

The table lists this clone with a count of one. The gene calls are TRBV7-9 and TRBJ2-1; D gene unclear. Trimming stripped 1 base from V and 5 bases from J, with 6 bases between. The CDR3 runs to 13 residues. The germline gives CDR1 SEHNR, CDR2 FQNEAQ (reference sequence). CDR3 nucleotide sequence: TGTGCCAGCAGCTTAGACGGAGACAATGAGCAGTTCTTC. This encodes CASSLDGDNEQFF.